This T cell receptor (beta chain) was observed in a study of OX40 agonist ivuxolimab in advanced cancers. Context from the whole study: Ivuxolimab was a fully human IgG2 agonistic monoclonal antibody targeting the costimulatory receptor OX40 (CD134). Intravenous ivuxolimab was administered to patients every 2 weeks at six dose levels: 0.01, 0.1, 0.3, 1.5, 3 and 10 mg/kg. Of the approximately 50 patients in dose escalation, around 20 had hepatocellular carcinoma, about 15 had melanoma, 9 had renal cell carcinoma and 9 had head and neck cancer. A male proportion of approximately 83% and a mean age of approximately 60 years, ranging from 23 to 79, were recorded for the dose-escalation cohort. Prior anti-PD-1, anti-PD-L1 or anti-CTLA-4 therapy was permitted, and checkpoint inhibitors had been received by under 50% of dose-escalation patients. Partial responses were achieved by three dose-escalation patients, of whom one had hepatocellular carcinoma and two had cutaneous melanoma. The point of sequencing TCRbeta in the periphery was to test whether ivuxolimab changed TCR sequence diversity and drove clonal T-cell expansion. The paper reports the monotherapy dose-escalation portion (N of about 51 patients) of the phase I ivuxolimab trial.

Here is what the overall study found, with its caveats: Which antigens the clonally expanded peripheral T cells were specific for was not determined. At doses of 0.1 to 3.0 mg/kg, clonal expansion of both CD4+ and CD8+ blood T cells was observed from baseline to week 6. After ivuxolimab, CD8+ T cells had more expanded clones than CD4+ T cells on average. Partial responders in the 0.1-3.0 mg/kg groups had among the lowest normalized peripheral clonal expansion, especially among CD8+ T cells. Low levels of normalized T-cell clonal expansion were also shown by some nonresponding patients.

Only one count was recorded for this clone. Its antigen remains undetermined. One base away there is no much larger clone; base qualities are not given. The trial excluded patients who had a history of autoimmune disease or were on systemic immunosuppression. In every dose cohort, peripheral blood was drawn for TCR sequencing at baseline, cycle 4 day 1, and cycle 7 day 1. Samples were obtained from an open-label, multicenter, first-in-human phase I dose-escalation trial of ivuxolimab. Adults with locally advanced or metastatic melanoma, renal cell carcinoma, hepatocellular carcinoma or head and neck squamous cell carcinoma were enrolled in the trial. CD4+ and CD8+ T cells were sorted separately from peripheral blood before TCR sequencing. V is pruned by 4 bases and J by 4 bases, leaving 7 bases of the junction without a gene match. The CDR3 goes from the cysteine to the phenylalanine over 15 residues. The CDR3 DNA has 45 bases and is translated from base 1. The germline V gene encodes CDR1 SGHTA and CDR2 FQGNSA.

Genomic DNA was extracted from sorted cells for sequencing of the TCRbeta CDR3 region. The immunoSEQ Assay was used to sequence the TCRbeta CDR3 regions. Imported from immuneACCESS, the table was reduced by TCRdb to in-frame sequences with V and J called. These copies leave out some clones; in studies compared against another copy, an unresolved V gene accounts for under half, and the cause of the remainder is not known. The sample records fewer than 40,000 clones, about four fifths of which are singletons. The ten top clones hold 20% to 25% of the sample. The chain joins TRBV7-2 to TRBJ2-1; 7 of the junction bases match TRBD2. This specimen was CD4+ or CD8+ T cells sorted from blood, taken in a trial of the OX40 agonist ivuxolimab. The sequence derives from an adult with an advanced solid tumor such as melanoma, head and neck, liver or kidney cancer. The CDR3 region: CASSSGLSKYNEQFF. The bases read TGTGCCAGCAGCTCGGGACTAAGCAAATACAATGAGCAGTTCTTC. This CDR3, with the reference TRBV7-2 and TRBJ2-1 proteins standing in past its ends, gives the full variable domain GAGVSQSPSNKVTEKGKDVELRCDPISGHTALYWYRQSLGQGLEFLIYFQGNSAPDKSGLPSDRFSAERTGGSVSTLTIQRTQQEDSAVYLCASSSGLSKYNEQFFGPGTRLTVL.